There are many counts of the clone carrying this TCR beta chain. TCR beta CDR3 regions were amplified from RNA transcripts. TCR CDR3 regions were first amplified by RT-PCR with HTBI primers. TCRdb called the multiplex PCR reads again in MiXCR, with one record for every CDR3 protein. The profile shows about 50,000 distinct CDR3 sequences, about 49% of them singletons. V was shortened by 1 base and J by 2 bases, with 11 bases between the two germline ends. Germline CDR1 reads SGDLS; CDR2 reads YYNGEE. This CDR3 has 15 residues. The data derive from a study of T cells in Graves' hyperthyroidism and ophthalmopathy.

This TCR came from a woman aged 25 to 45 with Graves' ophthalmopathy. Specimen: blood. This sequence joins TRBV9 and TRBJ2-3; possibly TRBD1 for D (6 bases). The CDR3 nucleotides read TGTGCCAGCAGCGTATCAGGGGTTTACACAGATACGCAGTATTTT. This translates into CASSVSGVYTDTQYF.